Sequencing of this T cell receptor beta chain was carried out in a study of shared clonotypes between healthy human individuals. The CDR3 consists of 13 residues. Germline CDR1 is GTSNPN and CDR2 is SVGIG (reference sequence). The V gene end was trimmed by 4 bases and the J gene end by 1 base; junction bases not matched to a gene: 3. The protocol was immunoSEQ multiplex PCR, while the TCRdb copy is restricted to in-frame clones and leaves out a portion. The table lists about 1.9 million clones, about 93% of them singletons. Terminally differentiated effector memory CD45RA+ cells were left out of the naive CD8 fraction, which was CD45RO-negative and positively selected for CCR7.

Sequencing used naive CD8+ T cells from PBMCs. The rearrangement uses TRBV30 and TRBJ1-1; 7 bases match TRBD1. The sequence was collected from a man younger than 35 in good health. Some clones in this sample may be carry-over from other donors' samples. CDR3 in DNA: TGTGCCTGGATGGGGACAGAGAACACTGAAGCTTTCTTT. It is translated as CAWMGTENTEAFF.